This T cell receptor (beta chain) was identified in a study of CXCR3-negative and CXCR3-positive naive CD8 T cells (dated by TCRdb to between 2018 and 2020). Background on the whole study: In total, approximately 140 million TRB reads were obtained, which works out to roughly 1.5 +/- 0.3 million reads per library. Diversity and physicochemical repertoire analyses were performed on about a dozen donors pooled from two independent experiments. The TRBV-TRBJ cluster analysis covered naive subsets from about 5 donors and memory cells from 3 donors. General findings and caveats noted by the study authors: Both naive subsets had comparably high repertoire diversity, while memory CD8+ T cells had much lower repertoire diversity. Within the same donor, TRBV-TRBJ usage looked similar between naive CXCR3-negative and CXCR3-positive cells, but memory cells had distinct patterns. Freshly isolated PBMCs were used for most assays because CXCR3 expression went down partially after cryopreservation. TRB CDR3s from CXCR3-positive naive cells showed higher hydrophobicity (lower Kidera factor 4), lower energy, and higher strength and volume indices than CXCR3-negative naive cells. Because surface CD5, which has been linked to self-reactivity in mice, was comparable between naive subsets, TCR interaction strength was also inferred from TRB CDR3 physicochemical properties.

For every CD8+ T cell subset, 300,000 cells were flow-sorted straight into RLT lysis buffer, and each subset was sorted in triplicate. To keep memory contaminants out, a stringent definition of naive CD8+ T cells was applied: CD45RO-CCR7+CD27+CD95-. Using standard density gradient centrifugation, peripheral blood mononuclear cells were isolated from buffy coats. A FACSAria III was used to flow-sort naive CD8+ T cells into CXCR3-negative and CXCR3-positive populations. An RNeasy Mini Kit was used to extract total RNA from the sorted cells. Sequencing used a NextSeq 550. The Human TCR Profiling Kit (MiLaboratory) was used to make UMI-labeled 5' RACE TRB cDNA libraries. The full amount of extracted RNA was used for cDNA synthesis, and the full amount of resulting cDNA was used for PCR amplification. Libraries were prepared in parallel with an identical number of PCR cycles. Per the original workflow: About 53,000 +/- 9,400 unique UMI-labeled TRB cDNA molecules per library were extracted with MIGEC and MiXCR, with at least two reads per UMI required. Each library averaged 40,000 +/- 10,000 functional in-frame TRB CDR3 nucleotide clonotypes without stop codons. After downsampling to 5000 UMI-labeled TRB molecules per sample, diversity metrics such as normalized Shannon-Wiener and Chao1 were calculated in VDJtools. VDJtools computed clonotype-size-weighted physicochemical properties of the central five CDR3 residues: interaction energy, strength, volume and Kidera factor 4. The reads, reprocessed by TCRdb, yield one row per CDR3 protein sequence and no DNA. TCRdb, not the authors, supplied the V and J calls. The sample's records list more than 50,000 distinct CDR3 sequences. The ten largest clonotypes hold around 1.5% of the sample.

For CDR1 and CDR2, the germline V gene lists MDHEN and SYDVKM. Spanning cysteine to phenylalanine, the CDR3 consists of 16 amino acids. The protein alone is recorded here. On this clonotype itself: It lacks a known antigen.

Sequencing was performed on naive CXCR3- CD8+ T cells from blood. The cell subset or site label here, explained by the study, means: CD45RO-CCR7+CD27+CD95- naive CD8+ T cells lacking CXCR3 (TNR3-). The receptor was isolated from a human donor in good health. Some clones in this sample may be carry-over from other donors' samples. The chain employs TRBV28 and TRBJ2-2; with no DNA, the TCRdb D assignment of TRBD2 cannot be verified. The CDR3 is CASSLRREGLSGELFF.